This entry concerns a single T cell receptor (beta chain). This entry comes from a study of blood T cell repertoires in COVID-19. Study information: Both acute and convalescent COVID-19 samples were obtained from the United States, Italy and Spain.

Clones were read by immunoSEQ multiplex PCR, and TCRdb kept only the in-frame ones, dropping some. In the table there are 20,000 to 25,000 clones, around 89% of which are singletons. The CDR3 covers 14 residues. The germline V and J ends were trimmed by 4 bases and 6 bases, with 13 bases remaining between them. Germline CDR1 is SGHRS and CDR2 is YFSETQ. The material sequenced was peripheral blood. The rearrangement uses TRBV5-1 and TRBJ1-4, with no clear D. The sequence came from a man in his 70s with acute or convalescent COVID-19. CDR3 sequence: CASSTTRGDEKLFF. The CDR3 nucleotides are TGCGCCAGCAGCACTACCCGGGGAGATGAAAAACTGTTTTTT.